This T cell receptor (beta chain) was sequenced in a study of cytomegalovirus exposure and HLA in healthy donors. Whole-study findings and limits: A later analysis associated 15,000 or so TCR beta sequences with HLA alleles at a 0.05 false discovery rate. In vitro confirmation showed a few CMV-associated chains to be CMV antigen specific.

Researchers ran the PCR with 60 Vbeta and 13 Jbeta primers. Repertoires were generated with immunoSEQ multiplex PCR, while TCRdb's copy carries only in-frame clones and drops some. In the table there are approximately 92,000 clones, around 77% of which are singletons. The CDR3 spans 19 residues. V gave up 1 base and J gave up 6 bases; unmatched junction bases: 17. Germline loops: CDR1 SGHVS, CDR2 FQNEAQ. As to this clone: Its antigen remains unidentified.

Sequences were obtained from PBMCs. This clonotype was sampled from a man aged 50-59 years in good health and CMV-seropositive. The J gene is TRBJ2-5, the V gene TRBV7-8; TRBD2 aligns across 10 bases. CDR3 nucleotide sequence: TGTGCCAGCAGCTTAGGGACTCGTGAGGCTAGCGGGGGCAAGAAGACCCAGTACTTC. Amino acid sequence: CASSLGTREASGGKKTQYF.